This T cell receptor (beta chain) emerged from a study of CD8 T cells in Susac syndrome. Reverse transcription of roughly 0.5 to 1 ug RNA used random hexamers. Multiplex PCR with immunoSEQ amplified the TCR beta CDR3 across 54 Vbeta and 13 Jbeta. TCRdb passed the immunoSEQ multiplex PCR reads through MiXCR, listing each CDR3 protein once. This sample yields 300,000 or so distinct CDR3 sequences, of which about 90% are seen a single time; about 0.063% belongs to the top ten. V shed 4 bases and J 1 base; nucleotides not matched to a gene: 6. The CDR3 loop spans 16 amino acids. Germline V lookup: CDR1 SGHNT, CDR2 YYREEE (reference sequence). Sequencing of TCR beta was undertaken in CD8+ and CD4+ T cells derived from blood. TEMRA cells were enriched by FACS, and CD4+ and CD8+ T cells were negatively isolated.

The rearrangement joins TRBV5-4 to TRBJ2-5; 11 nucleotides match TRBD2. The specimen sequenced was CD4+ T cells from PBMCs. This receptor was obtained from a human donor with multiple sclerosis. The CDR3 coding sequence is TGTGCCAGCAGCCCTACACTAGCGGGGGTCCAAGAGACCCAGTACTTC. As protein: CASSPTLAGVQETQYF.